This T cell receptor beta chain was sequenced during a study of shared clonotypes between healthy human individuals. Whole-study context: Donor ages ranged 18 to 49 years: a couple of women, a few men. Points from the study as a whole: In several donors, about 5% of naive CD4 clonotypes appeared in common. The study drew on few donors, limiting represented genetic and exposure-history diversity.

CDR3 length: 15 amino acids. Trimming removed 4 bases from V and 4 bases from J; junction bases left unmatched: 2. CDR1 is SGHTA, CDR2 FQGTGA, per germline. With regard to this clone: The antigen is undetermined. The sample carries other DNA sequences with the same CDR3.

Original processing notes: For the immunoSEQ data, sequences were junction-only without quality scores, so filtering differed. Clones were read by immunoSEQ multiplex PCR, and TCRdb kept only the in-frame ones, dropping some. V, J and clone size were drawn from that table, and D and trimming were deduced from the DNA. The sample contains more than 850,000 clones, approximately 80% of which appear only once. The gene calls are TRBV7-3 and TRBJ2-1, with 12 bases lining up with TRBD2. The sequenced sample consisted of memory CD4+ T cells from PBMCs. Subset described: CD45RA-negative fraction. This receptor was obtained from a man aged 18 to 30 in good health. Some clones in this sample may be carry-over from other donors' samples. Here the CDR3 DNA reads TGTGCCAGCAGCTCCGGGACTAGCGGGTACAATGAGCAGTTCTTC. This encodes CASSSGTSGYNEQFF.